A selection of T cell receptor beta chains follows, all from one sample in a study of immune characterization of retroperitoneal liposarcoma. TCRdb reanalysed the PCR reads using MiXCR and keeps one entry per CDR3 protein. This repertoire shows about 10,000 distinct CDR3 sequences, less than 30% found once; its top ten account for roughly a fifth. The sample was blood. These TCRs come from a male donor with retroperitoneal liposarcoma. The CDR3 runs from the conserved cysteine through the conserved F or W. The D gene is left open where the match is weak. A row's size may be missing; if present it is once, few, many or a size class.

TGTGCCAGCAGTGAAGGGCTCGGACGGATTAATGAAAAACTGTTTTTT	CASSEGLGRINEKLFF	TRBV6-1	.	TRBJ1-4	.
TGTGCCATCAGCGGACGGGCAGGAGGAGGAGCGGGGGGGGCCTACAATGAGCAGTTCTTC	CAISGRAGGGAGGAYNEQFF	TRBV10-3	TRBD2	TRBJ2-1	medium-sized
TGTGCCAGCAGTTACTCGACAGGCTATGGCTACACCTTC	CASSYSTGYGYTF	TRBV6-6	.	TRBJ1-2	.
TGTGCCTGGAGTGCCCAAGGGGGCCAGCCCCAGCATTTT	CAWSAQGGQPQHF	TRBV30	TRBD1	TRBJ1-5	.
TGCGCCAGCAGCTTGGCGGGGGGGAAGGATGAGCAGTTCTTC	CASSLAGGKDEQFF	TRBV5-1	TRBD2	TRBJ2-1	many
TGTGCCAGCAGTTACTCGAGACAGAATTCACCCCTCCACTTT	CASSYSRQNSPLHF	TRBV6-5	.	TRBJ1-6	few
TGCGCCAGCAGTGACTCGGGCGGGGCGGTTGAGCAGTTCTTC	CASSDSGGAVEQFF	TRBV10-1	.	TRBJ2-1	medium-sized
TGTGCCAGCAGCGTAGGGACAGGGAACGAGCAGTACTTC	CASSVGTGNEQYF	TRBV7-6	TRBD1	TRBJ2-7	.
TGTGCTAGTGGTTTGGGAGGCCTACCCAATCAGCCCCAGCATTTT	CASGLGGLPNQPQHF	TRBV12-5	.	TRBJ1-5	many
TGTGCCAGCAGTGACTCGACTTTC	CASSDSTF	TRBV6-4	.	TRBJ2-6	.
TGCGCCAGCAGTGAGCAAGGGAGTACCGGGGAGCTGTTTTTT	CASSEQGSTGELFF	TRBV10-1	.	TRBJ2-2	.
TGTGCCAGCAGCTCCGGACAGGGGGCTACCAAAGAGACCCAGTTCTTC	CASSSGQGATKETQFF	TRBV5-8	TRBD1	TRBJ2-1	many
TGTGCCAGCAGTGGGACTAGCGGGGGGGCTGCGGAGACCCAGTACTTC	CASSGTSGGAAETQYF	TRBV6-6	TRBD2	TRBJ2-5	many
TGTGCCAGCAGGCATCGGGACAACTACGAAAAACTGTTTTTT	CASRHRDNYEKLFF	TRBV12-3/TRBV12-4	.	TRBJ1-4	.
TGTGCCAGCAGTTTTTACAAGGGGAGGGTCAATGAGCAGTTCTTC	CASSFYKGRVNEQFF	TRBV6-1	TRBD2	TRBJ2-1	.
TGTGCCAGCACCCCGGGGGTCGAAGATACGCAGTATTTT	CASTPGVEDTQYF	TRBV6-1	.	TRBJ2-3	many
TGTGCCAGCAGTTACTCGGGCTATGAGCAGTTCTTC	CASSYSGYEQFF	TRBV6-5	.	TRBJ2-1	many
TGTGCCAGCAGCTTAGAAGGGGGTTACCATGAGCAGTTCTTC	CASSLEGGYHEQFF	TRBV7-9	.	TRBJ2-1	few
TGTGCCAGCCTACCCCCGGGGGGGACCGGGGAGCTGTTTTTT	CASLPPGGTGELFF	TRBV6-1	TRBD2	TRBJ2-2	many
TGTGCCATCAGTGAGTCGACACGTAGCACAGATACGCAGTATTTT	CAISESTRSTDTQYF	TRBV10-3	.	TRBJ2-3	.
TGTGCCAGCAGCCGAACGGGGGGCTACAATGAGCAGTTCTTC	CASSRTGGYNEQFF	TRBV11-3	TRBD2	TRBJ2-1	medium-sized
TGTGCCAGCAGCCAGTCAGGGGCTGGGAACGCTGAAGCTTTCTTT	CASSQSGAGNAEAFF	TRBV3-1	.	TRBJ1-1	few
TGTGCCTGGAGTGGCCAGGGGATAAAGGTAAATGGCTACACCTTC	CAWSGQGIKVNGYTF	TRBV30	.	TRBJ1-2	.
TGTGCCAGTGCCGCCGGGACAGGCTCTCTAAACTATGGCTACACCTTC	CASAAGTGSLNYGYTF	TRBV6-1	TRBD1	TRBJ1-2	few
TGTGCCAGCAGCTCCGACATCACAGGCTACACCTTC	CASSSDITGYTF	TRBV5-6	.	TRBJ1-2	.
TGTGCCAGCAGCTTAGGGGGGGGCGGGGGAAACACCATATATTTT	CASSLGGGGGNTIYF	TRBV7-2	.	TRBJ1-3	.
TGTGCCAGCAGCCCTTTGGGGCGGGGCACAGATACGCAGTATTTT	CASSPLGRGTDTQYF	TRBV14	.	TRBJ2-3	.
TGTGCCAGCAGTGAAAGTCTAGCGGGAGCCTACGAGCAGTACTTC	CASSESLAGAYEQYF	TRBV6-1	TRBD2	TRBJ2-7	many
TGTGCCAGCAGCACAAGCGGGAGAGGAGAGACCCAGTTCTTC	CASSTSGRGETQFF	TRBV7-8	TRBD2	TRBJ2-1	many
TGTGCCAGCAGTGAAGCCCAGACAGGGGGCCAAGAGACCCAGTTCTTC	CASSEAQTGGQETQFF	TRBV6-1	TRBD1	TRBJ2-1	few